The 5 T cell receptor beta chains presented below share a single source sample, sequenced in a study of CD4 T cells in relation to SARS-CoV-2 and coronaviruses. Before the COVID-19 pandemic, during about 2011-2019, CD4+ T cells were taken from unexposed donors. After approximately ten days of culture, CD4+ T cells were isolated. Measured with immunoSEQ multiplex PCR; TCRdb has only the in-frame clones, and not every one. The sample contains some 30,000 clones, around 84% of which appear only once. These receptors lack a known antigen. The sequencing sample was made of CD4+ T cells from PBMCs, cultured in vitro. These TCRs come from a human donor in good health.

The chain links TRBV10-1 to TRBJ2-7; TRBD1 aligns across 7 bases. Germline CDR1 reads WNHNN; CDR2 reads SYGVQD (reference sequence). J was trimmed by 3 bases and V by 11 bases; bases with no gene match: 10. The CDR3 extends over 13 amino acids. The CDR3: CAPRGQGVYEQYF. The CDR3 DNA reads TGCGCCCCTCGAGGGCAGGGGGTCTACGAGCAGTACTTC.

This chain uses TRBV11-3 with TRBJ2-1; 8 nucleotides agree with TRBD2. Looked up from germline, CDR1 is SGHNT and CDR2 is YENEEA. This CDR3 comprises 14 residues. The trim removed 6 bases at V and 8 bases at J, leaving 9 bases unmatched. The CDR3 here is CASSWSSGSDEQFF. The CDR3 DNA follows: TGTGCCAGCAGTTGGTCCAGCGGGAGCGATGAGCAGTTCTTC.

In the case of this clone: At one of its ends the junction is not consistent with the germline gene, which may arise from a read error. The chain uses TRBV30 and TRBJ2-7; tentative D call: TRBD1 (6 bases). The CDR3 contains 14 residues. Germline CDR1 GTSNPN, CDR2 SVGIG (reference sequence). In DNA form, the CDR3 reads TGTGCCTGGGGGAAGACAGGCCAATTCTACGTGCAGTACTTC. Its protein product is CAWGKTGQFYVQYF.

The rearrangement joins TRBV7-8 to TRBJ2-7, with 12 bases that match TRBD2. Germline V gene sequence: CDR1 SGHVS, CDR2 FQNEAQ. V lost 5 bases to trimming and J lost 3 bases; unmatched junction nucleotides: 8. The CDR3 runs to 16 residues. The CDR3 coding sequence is TGTGCCAGCAGCCCCTCGCGGACTAGCGGGATCTACGAGCAGTACTTC. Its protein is CASSPSRTSGIYEQYF.

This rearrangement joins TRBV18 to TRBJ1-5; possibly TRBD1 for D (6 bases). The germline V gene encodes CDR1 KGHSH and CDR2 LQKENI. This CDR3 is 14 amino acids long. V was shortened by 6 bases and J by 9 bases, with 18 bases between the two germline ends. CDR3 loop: CASSANRDTVPQHF. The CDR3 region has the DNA TGTGCCAGCTCTGCAAACCGGGACACCGTGCCCCAGCATTTT.